The 17 T cell receptor beta chains in this list originate from one sample, sequenced in a study of graft-versus-host responses after intestinal transplantation. TCRdb keeps only in-frame clones here, not all; method: immunoSEQ multiplex PCR. Of about 12,000 clones in the sample, around 83% were seen once. The source material was PBMCs, sampled around 130 days after transplant. Source of these receptors: a human patient who received an intestinal transplant, so some T cells may come from the graft donor.

The chain uses TRBV25-1 and TRBJ2-2, with D unresolved. CDR1 and CDR2 from the germline V gene are MGHDK and SYGVNS. The V end lost 8 bases, the J end lost 4 bases, and 8 bases lay between the germline ends. This CDR3 region has 12 residues. This CDR3 is CASGIATGELFF. In nucleotides, the CDR3 is TGTGCCAGCGGGATTGCCACCGGGGAGCTGTTTTTT.

CDR3 in DNA: TGTGCCAGCAGCAGAGTCCGGGACTACAATGAGCAGTTCTTC. Its translation: CASSRVRDYNEQFF. This chain uses TRBV9 with TRBJ2-1; D is perhaps TRBD2 (5 bases). The CDR3 has 14 residues. Trimming stripped 4 bases from V and 3 bases from J, with 11 bases between. Germline V gene data show CDR1 as SGDLS and CDR2 as YYNGEE. Variable domain in full (rest from reference TRBV9 and TRBJ2-1): DSGVTQTPKHLITATGQRVTLRCSPRSGDLSVYWYQQSLDQGLQFLIQYYNGEERAKGNILERFSAQQFPDLHSELNLSSLELGDSALYFCASSRVRDYNEQFFGPGTRLTVL.

This sequence joins TRBV6-4 and TRBJ2-3; the D gene is possibly TRBD1 (5 bases). CDR1 MRHNA and CDR2 SNTAGT come from the germline V gene. This CDR3 region has 14 residues. Trimming took 4 bases from V and 0 from J, leaving 8 bases between them. The CDR3 nucleotides are TGTGCCAGCAGTGCCGCAGGGAGCACAGATACGCAGTATTTT. It translates to CASSAAGSTDTQYF.

The chain carries TRBV4-2 and TRBJ1-1; tentatively, D is TRBD1 (5 bases). Per germline, CDR1 LGHNA and CDR2 YNFKEQ. The CDR3 is 13 residues long. Trimming removed 1 base from V and 6 bases from J, with 9 bases in between. The CDR3 sequence: CASSQAPGAEAFF. The DNA of the CDR3 is TGTGCCAGCAGCCAAGCCCCGGGGGCTGAAGCTTTCTTT.

V is TRBV5-1 and J is TRBJ2-3; tentatively, D is TRBD1 (5 bases). Germline loops: CDR1 SGHRS, CDR2 YFSETQ. The CDR3 extends over 12 amino acids. Trimming cost V 5 bases and J 9 bases, with 13 bases left between them. CDR3 sequence reads: CASSPNTGTQYF. CDR3 bases: TGCGCCAGCAGTCCGAATACAGGAACGCAGTATTTT.

The chain joins TRBV7-9 to TRBJ2-7; 7 bases line up with TRBD1. CDR1 and CDR2 (germline): SEHNR, FQNEAQ (reference sequence). The CDR3 loop spans 15 amino acids. V lost 5 bases and J lost 4; bases outside the gene matches: 11. CDR3 in DNA: TGTGCCAGCAGCGACGGCCAGACAGGGATGTACGAGCAGTACTTC. It encodes CASSDGQTGMYEQYF. Drawing the rest from reference TRBV7-9 and TRBJ2-7, the complete variable domain is DTGVSQNPRHKITKRGQNVTFRCDPISEHNRLYWYRQTLGQGPEFLTYFQNEAQLEKSRLLSDRFSAERPKGSFSTLEIQRTEQGDSAMYLCASSDGQTGMYEQYFGPGTRLTVT.

V and J are TRBV5-1 and TRBJ2-7; 8 bases are shared with TRBD2. In germline, CDR1 is SGHRS, CDR2 YFSETQ. Germline trimming cut 1 base from V and 7 bases from J; bases unmatched to any gene: 10. This CDR3 region has 15 residues. CDR3 sequence (DNA): TGCGCCAGCAGCTTGACTAGCGGAGACCTTAGGGAGCAGTACTTC. Protein: CASSLTSGDLREQYF.

The chain couples TRBV4-1 to TRBJ1-3; D remains ambiguous. This CDR3 has 18 amino acids. The germline CDR1 and CDR2 sequences are MGHRA and YSYEKL. Trimming cost V 1 base and J 8 bases, with 24 bases left between them. DNA of the CDR3: TGCGCCAGCAGCCAAGTACCCCCCGAGGACGCCCTGCGGGACACCATATATTTT. This encodes CASSQVPPEDALRDTIYF.

This chain uses TRBV2 with TRBJ1-5, with TRBD1 matching 7 bases. This CDR3 comprises 15 residues. V lost 6 bases and J lost 0; bases outside the gene matches: 5. Germline CDR1 and CDR2: SNHLY and FYNNEI. The CDR3 DNA is TGTGCCAGCAGCCCTGGGGACAGTAGCAATCAGCCCCAGCATTTT. As protein: CASSPGDSSNQPQHF.

The rearrangement links TRBV5-1 to TRBJ2-5, with unresolved D. The DNA end lines up better with TRBJ2-7; the J call may be wrong. CDR3 length: 14 amino acids. The germline CDR1 and CDR2 sequences are SGHRS and YFSETQ. This CDR3 reads CASSLEAEGFEQYF. The CDR3 DNA follows: TGCGCCAGCAGCTTGGAGGCAGAAGGGTTCGAGCAGTACTTC.

V gene TRBV10-1 combines with J gene TRBJ2-3; perhaps D is TRBD1 or TRBD2 (5 bases each). This CDR3 spans 14 amino acids. The V and J ends lost 3 bases and 10 bases respectively, with 17 bases between them. From germline, CDR1 is WNHNN and CDR2 SYGVQD (reference sequence). The CDR3 DNA is TGCGCCAGCAGTGAATGGGGACCCCCGATGGCGCAGTATTTT. It codes for CASSEWGPPMAQYF.

The V and J genes are TRBV11-3 and TRBJ2-7, with 8 bases that match TRBD1. V gave up 7 bases and J gave up 0 bases; unmatched junction bases: 5. CDR3 length: 14 residues. The germline gives CDR1 SGHNT, CDR2 YENEEA. The CDR3 sequence is CASKITGGSYEQYF. The CDR3 bases are TGTGCCAGCAAAATAACAGGGGGCTCCTACGAGCAGTACTTC.

CDR3 in amino acids: CASSYSANEKLFF. CDR3 nucleotides: TGTGCCAGCAGTTACTCAGCTAATGAAAAACTGTTTTTT. The gene calls are TRBV6-5 and TRBJ1-4; no clear D gene. The V end was cut by 0 bases, the J end by 3 bases, with 2 bases between. Germline V CDR1 and CDR2: MNHEY, SVGAGI. The CDR3 has 13 amino acids.

This clone is a singleton in its sample. The chain joins TRBV13 to TRBJ2-7; 8 bases line up with TRBD2. J was trimmed by 3 bases and V by 1 base; bases with no gene match: 8. The CDR3 length is 16 residues. CDR1 and CDR2 (germline): PRHDT, FYEKMQ (reference sequence). The CDR3 DNA is TGTGCCAGCAGCTTAGCCGGGACTAGATCATTCTACGAGCAGTACTTC. Its translation is CASSLAGTRSFYEQYF.

This clone was counted only a few times. The V and J genes are TRBV7-4 and TRBJ2-7; D is perhaps TRBD1 or TRBD2 (5 bases each). The CDR3 runs to 14 residues. Germline V gene data show CDR1 as SGHVT and CDR2 as SQSDAQ. Deletions cut 5 bases from V and 2 bases from J, with 13 bases between. DNA of the CDR3: TGTGCCAGCAGCGTAGAAGGGACCGCCTACGAGCAGTACTTC. The encoded protein is CASSVEGTAYEQYF. Combining the CDR3 with reference TRBV7-4 and TRBJ2-7 gives the whole variable domain GAGVSQSPRYKVAKRGRDVALRCDSISGHVTLYWYRQTLGQGSEVLTYSQSDAQRDKSGRPSGRFSAERPERSVSTLKIQRTEQGDSAVYLCASSVEGTAYEQYFGPGTRLTVT.

This clone was counted once. This chain joins TRBV30 and TRBJ2-5, with TRBD1 as a possible D gene (6 bases). Trimming shortened V by 3 bases and J by 6 bases, and 14 bases separated the two germline ends. CDR1 and CDR2 (germline): GTSNPN, SVGIG (reference sequence). The CDR3 covers 13 residues. DNA of the CDR3: TGTGCCTGGAGGGAAACAGGGCTTCAGACCCAGTACTTC. Translation gives CAWRETGLQTQYF. Based on the CDR3 plus reference TRBV30 and TRBJ2-5, the full variable domain is SQTIHQWPATLVQPVGSPLSLECTVEGTSNPNLYWYRQAAGRGLQLLFYSVGIGQISSEVPQNLSASRPQDRQFILSSKKLLLSDSGFYLCAWRETGLQTQYFGPGTRLLVL.

The rearrangement joins TRBV6-1 to TRBJ2-3, with D perhaps given as TRBD1 or TRBD2 (5 bases each). V lost 8 bases and J lost 0, with 12 bases in between. Germline CDR1 is MNHNS and CDR2 is SASEGT. The CDR3 runs to 14 residues. The CDR3 region is CASEGPPSTDTQYF. The CDR3 DNA sequence: TGTGCCAGCGAGGGACCCCCAAGCACAGATACGCAGTATTTT.